Sequencing of this T cell receptor (beta chain) was carried out in a study of OX40 agonist ivuxolimab in advanced cancers. Generated by immunoSEQ multiplex PCR, the TCRdb table keeps only in-frame clones and is missing some. Of under 80,000 clones in the sample, approximately 82% were seen once. Study-level findings and limits: CD4+ and CD8+ blood T cells expanded clonally by week 6 at 0.1 to 3.0 mg/kg.

As regards this clone: The antigen is undetermined.

Germline V gene lookup returns CDR1 LGHNA and CDR2 YNFKEQ. The CDR3 is 16 amino acids. Trimming at V came to 1 base and at J to 1 base, leaving 7 bases not matched to a gene. The sequenced sample was CD4+ or CD8+ T cells sorted from blood, obtained in a trial of the OX40 agonist ivuxolimab. The rearrangement links TRBV4-2 to TRBJ2-7; 7 nucleotides line up with TRBD1. This clonotype originated in an adult with an advanced solid tumor such as melanoma, head and neck, liver or kidney cancer. CDR3 coding DNA: TGTGCCAGCAGCCAAGCTCAGCACAGGGGATCCTACGAGCAGTACTTC. This translates into CASSQAQHRGSYEQYF.